These T cell receptor beta chains were read from a single sample in a study of shared T cell receptors in the human thymus. Profiling relied on immunoSEQ multiplex PCR, and the TCRdb table lists in-frame clones only, not all of them. Of some 660,000 clones in the sample, more than 70% were seen once. The sample also formed part of further work on human thymus T cells.

Sequences were obtained from thymocytes. The receptor set was obtained from a boy under two years old with a congenital heart defect. CDR3s include the opening cysteine and the closing phenylalanine or tryptophan. A D gene is named only where the DNA matches it firmly. Where a row states a size, it is once, few, many or the class of an expanded clone; other rows omit it.

V: TRBV6-4; size: -; J: TRBJ2-3; D: -; DNA: TGTGCCAGCAGTAAGACTAGCACAGATACGCAGTATTTT; CDR3: CASSKTSTDTQYF
V: TRBV5-1; size: -; J: TRBJ1-4; D: TRBD1; DNA: TGCGCCAGCAGCTTGGGTGGACAGGCAAAAATTAATGAAAAACTGTTTTTT; CDR3: CASSLGGQAKINEKLFF
V: TRBV7-9; size: -; J: TRBJ2-7; D: -; DNA: TGTGCCAGCAGCCCCATCGGACAGATGCCTATCTACGAGCAGTACTTC; CDR3: CASSPIGQMPIYEQYF
V: TRBV14; size: -; J: TRBJ2-3; D: -; DNA: TGTGCCAGCAGCCAGGTCCTCAGTGCAGATACGCAGTATTTT; CDR3: CASSQVLSADTQYF
V: TRBV6-1; size: -; J: TRBJ1-4; D: TRBD1; DNA: TGTGCCAGCAGTGGAGTTGGGACAGGGAAGAATGAAAAACTGTTTTTT; CDR3: CASSGVGTGKNEKLFF
V: TRBV28; size: few; J: TRBJ1-1; D: -; DNA: TGTGCCAGCAGTTTCCAGAACCAGGGGGAAGCTTTCTTT; CDR3: CASSFQNQGEAFF
V: TRBV5-1; size: -; J: TRBJ2-7; D: TRBD1; DNA: TGCGCCAGCAGCCCCCTAGGAGGACAGGGACACTACGAGCAGTACTTC; CDR3: CASSPLGGQGHYEQYF
V: TRBV5-1; size: -; J: TRBJ2-7; D: TRBD2; DNA: TGCGCCAGCAGCTTGGTGGGACTAGCGGGGGCCGAGCAGTACTTC; CDR3: CASSLVGLAGAEQYF
V: TRBV27; size: -; J: TRBJ2-1; D: TRBD1; DNA: TGTGCCAGCAGTCTCACTTTGGACAGGGCCTACAATGAGCAGTTCTTC; CDR3: CASSLTLDRAYNEQFF
V: TRBV19; size: -; J: TRBJ1-2; D: -; DNA: TGTGCCAGTAGCCTACCTTACAGGGCTTATGGCTACACCTTC; CDR3: CASSLPYRAYGYTF
V: TRBV11-2; size: -; J: TRBJ2-7; D: -; DNA: TGTGCCAGCAGCCCCGCAAGCCGCTACGAGCAGTACTTC; CDR3: CASSPASRYEQYF
V: TRBV4-3; size: few; J: TRBJ1-4; D: -; DNA: TGCGCCAGCAGCCAAGAGTCCGCAACTAATGAAAAACTGTTTTTT; CDR3: CASSQESATNEKLFF
V: TRBV19; size: -; J: TRBJ2-2; D: TRBD2; DNA: TGTGCCACCCAGCCGGGACTAGCGGGGCCCGGGGAGCTGTTTTTT; CDR3: CATQPGLAGPGELFF
V: TRBV25-1; size: -; J: TRBJ2-4; D: -; DNA: TGTGCCAGCAGTCCCAGGACAGTAGCCAAAAACATTCAGTACTTC; CDR3: CASSPRTVAKNIQYF
V: TRBV5-4; size: -; J: TRBJ2-3; D: -; DNA: TGTGCCAGCAGCCCCCAGGGGATGCTTACGCTGGAGGCGTATTTT; CDR3: CASSPQGMLTLEAYF
V: TRBV10-3; size: -; J: TRBJ2-3; D: TRBD2; DNA: TGTGCCATCCACGAATGGGGGGGTAGCACAGATACGCAGTATTTT; CDR3: CAIHEWGGSTDTQYF
V: TRBV30; size: -; J: TRBJ2-7; D: -; DNA: TGTGCCTGGAGTGTCTGGGCCCACGAGCAGTACTTC; CDR3: CAWSVWAHEQYF
V: TRBV19; size: -; J: TRBJ2-1; D: -; DNA: TGTGCCAGTAGTATGGGGCGGGATCGGGACAATGAGCAGTTCTTC; CDR3: CASSMGRDRDNEQFF
V: TRBV6-6; size: -; J: TRBJ2-2; D: TRBD1; DNA: TGTGCCAGCACCATTGGACAGGGGACCGGGGAGCTGTTTTTT; CDR3: CASTIGQGTGELFF
V: TRBV4-3; size: -; J: TRBJ2-7; D: TRBD1; DNA: TGCGCCAGCAGCCAGTACCGACAGGGGGTGGTCGACGAGCAGTACTTC; CDR3: CASSQYRQGVVDEQYF
V: TRBV4-1; size: once; J: TRBJ2-1; D: -; DNA: TGCGCCAGCAGCCAAGAGGAGGGATGTTCGGAAAGAGTTCACGTCCACAATGAGCAGTTCTTC; CDR3: CASSQEEGCSERVHVHNEQFF
V: TRBV2; size: -; J: TRBJ1-1; D: -; DNA: TGTGCCAGCAGTGGGGGCAGCACTGAAGCTTTCTTT; CDR3: CASSGGSTEAFF
V: TRBV29-1; size: -; J: TRBJ1-1; D: TRBD1; DNA: TGCAGCGACGGGGACAGGGGCTCACCTTCCACTATGAACACTGAAGCTTTCTTT; CDR3: CSDGDRGSPSTMNTEAFF
V: TRBV14; size: -; J: TRBJ2-2; D: -; DNA: TGTGCCAGCAGCCAAGGAGGAATCAGCATGAACACCGGGGAGCTGTTTTTT; CDR3: CASSQGGISMNTGELFF
V: TRBV4-3; size: -; J: TRBJ2-3; D: TRBD2; DNA: TGCGCCAGCAGCCAGAGCACTAGCGGGAGTTATACGCAGTATTTT; CDR3: CASSQSTSGSYTQYF
V: TRBV19; size: -; J: TRBJ1-1; D: TRBD1; DNA: TGTGCCAGTAGTATAGCGTCCAACAGGGGCACTGAAGCTTTCTTT; CDR3: CASSIASNRGTEAFF
V: TRBV19; size: few; J: TRBJ1-3; D: -; DNA: TGTGCCAGTAGTATAAGGTCGGTTGGCGGGAACACCATATATTTT; CDR3: CASSIRSVGGNTIYF
V: TRBV5-1; size: -; J: TRBJ1-4; D: TRBD1; DNA: TGCGCCAGCAGCTTCAGGACAGGGAGTGAAAAACTGTTTTTT; CDR3: CASSFRTGSEKLFF
V: TRBV15; size: -; J: TRBJ1-2; D: -; DNA: TGTGCCACCAGCAGGAATAGGGAGGCTAGCTATGGCTACACCTTC; CDR3: CATSRNREASYGYTF
V: TRBV28; size: -; J: TRBJ1-1; D: TRBD1; DNA: TGTGCCAGCAGTCCCCGTCCTGGTACAGGGGGGAATAGTGAAGCTTTCTTT; CDR3: CASSPRPGTGGNSEAFF
V: TRBV6-5; size: -; J: TRBJ1-4; D: -; DNA: TGTGCCAGCAGGACAGAGCCTAATGAAAAACTGTTTTTT; CDR3: CASRTEPNEKLFF